What follows describes a single T cell receptor (beta chain). Its antigen is not identified. The sample belongs to a study of T cells in Graves' hyperthyroidism and ophthalmopathy. Study-level points and caveats: Ophthalmopathy got predicted by the model a median about six months before its onset.

Template material for amplifying TCR beta CDR3 regions consisted of RNA transcripts. In the first-round RT-PCR of the TCR CDR3, the HTBI primer set was used. TCRdb reanalysed the multiplex PCR reads using MiXCR and keeps one entry per CDR3 protein. The table records roughly 630,000 distinct CDR3 sequences, roughly 14% of them present only once. The CDR3 spans 15 residues. V shed 5 bases and J 1 base; nucleotides not matched to a gene: 3. CDR1 and CDR2 (germline): LGHNA, YSLEER. V and J are TRBV4-3 and TRBJ2-5, with 11 bases matching TRBD2. The sequence came from a young woman with Graves' hyperthyroidism. Sample: blood. The CDR3 DNA is TGCGCCAGCAGCTCGGGGACTAGCGGCCAAGAGACCCAGTACTTC. Its protein product is CASSSGTSGQETQYF.